These T cell receptor beta chains were read from a single sample in a study of cytomegalovirus exposure and HLA in healthy donors. TCRdb keeps only in-frame clones here, not all; method: immunoSEQ multiplex PCR. Among some 150,000 clones listed, 79% were seen once. Sequencing was carried out using PBMCs. The receptor set was obtained from a woman in her 40s in good health and CMV-seropositive. The CDR3 runs from the conserved cysteine through the conserved F or W. The D gene is left open where the match is weak. A clone size is listed for some rows: how often the clone was seen (once, few, many), or a class if it is expanded.

d_call: -
j_call: TRBJ1-1
cdr3_length: 13
clone_size: -
v_call: TRBV19
cdr3_aa: CASNIRGYTEAFF
cdr3_nt: TGTGCCAGTAACATCAGGGGATACACTGAAGCTTTCTTT

d_call: TRBD1
j_call: TRBJ1-1
cdr3_length: 14
clone_size: few
v_call: TRBV6-5
cdr3_aa: CASSSTGGNTEAFF
cdr3_nt: TGTGCCAGCAGTTCTACAGGGGGGAACACTGAAGCTTTCTTT

d_call: TRBD1
j_call: TRBJ2-1
cdr3_length: 15
clone_size: -
v_call: TRBV7-6
cdr3_aa: CASSGGTGGTNEQFF
cdr3_nt: TGTGCCAGCAGCGGTGGGACAGGGGGCACGAATGAGCAGTTCTTC

d_call: TRBD1
j_call: TRBJ1-6
cdr3_length: 14
clone_size: -
v_call: TRBV2
cdr3_aa: CASRGQGNNSPLHF
cdr3_nt: TGTGCCAGCAGGGGACAGGGGAATAATTCACCCCTCCACTTT

d_call: TRBD1
j_call: TRBJ2-1
cdr3_length: 15
clone_size: -
v_call: TRBV7-2
cdr3_aa: CASSSTGTPYNEQFF
cdr3_nt: TGTGCCAGCAGCTCGACAGGGACCCCCTACAATGAGCAGTTCTTC

d_call: -
j_call: TRBJ1-1
cdr3_length: 16
clone_size: -
v_call: TRBV15
cdr3_aa: CATSRARGNENTEAFF
cdr3_nt: TGTGCCACCAGCAGAGCTCGAGGTAATGAGAACACTGAAGCTTTCTTT

d_call: -
j_call: TRBJ1-1
cdr3_length: 12
clone_size: -
v_call: TRBV30
cdr3_aa: CACTGRNTEAFF
cdr3_nt: TGTGCCTGTACAGGGAGGAACACTGAAGCTTTCTTT

d_call: -
j_call: TRBJ2-7
cdr3_length: 15
clone_size: -
v_call: TRBV28
cdr3_aa: CASSLPGAGKYEQYF
cdr3_nt: TGTGCCAGCAGTCTTCCCGGGGCGGGGAAGTACGAGCAGTACTTC

d_call: -
j_call: TRBJ1-1
cdr3_length: 13
clone_size: -
v_call: TRBV2
cdr3_aa: CASSQTGNTEAFF
cdr3_nt: TGTGCCAGCAGTCAGACAGGGAACACTGAAGCTTTCTTT

d_call: TRBD1
j_call: TRBJ2-7
cdr3_length: 15
clone_size: -
v_call: TRBV28
cdr3_aa: CASSLLGTGENEQYF
cdr3_nt: TGTGCCAGCAGTTTACTAGGGACAGGGGAAAACGAGCAGTACTTC

d_call: -
j_call: TRBJ2-7
cdr3_length: 12
clone_size: -
v_call: TRBV7-6
cdr3_aa: CASSPLLYEQYF
cdr3_nt: TGTGCCAGCAGCCCTCTCCTCTACGAGCAGTACTTC

d_call: -
j_call: TRBJ1-1
cdr3_length: 16
clone_size: -
v_call: TRBV29-1
cdr3_aa: CSVVGTQGLISPEAFF
cdr3_nt: TGCAGCGTTGTGGGTACACAGGGTTTAATCTCCCCTGAAGCTTTCTTT

d_call: -
j_call: TRBJ2-5
cdr3_length: 14
clone_size: once
v_call: TRBV4-2
cdr3_aa: CASSQTEGEETQYF
cdr3_nt: TGTGCCAGCAGCCAGACCGAAGGGGAAGAGACCCAGTACTTC

d_call: -
j_call: TRBJ2-3
cdr3_length: 15
clone_size: -
v_call: TRBV5-1
cdr3_aa: CASSKGTQNTDTQYF
cdr3_nt: TGCGCCAGCAGCAAGGGGACACAAAACACAGATACGCAGTATTTT

d_call: -
j_call: TRBJ2-7
cdr3_length: 14
clone_size: -
v_call: TRBV5-1
cdr3_aa: CASSADSTYYEQYF
cdr3_nt: TGCGCCAGCAGCGCCGACTCCACATACTACGAGCAGTACTTC

d_call: -
j_call: TRBJ1-1
cdr3_length: 13
clone_size: -
v_call: TRBV28
cdr3_aa: CASSPPVNTEAFF
cdr3_nt: TGTGCCAGCAGTCCACCAGTGAACACTGAAGCTTTCTTT

d_call: TRBD1
j_call: TRBJ1-6
cdr3_length: 17
clone_size: once
v_call: TRBV25-1
cdr3_aa: CASSAATGGLYNSPLHF
cdr3_nt: TGTGCCAGCAGTGCCGCGACAGGGGGCCTCTATAATTCACCCCTCCACTTT

d_call: -
j_call: TRBJ2-5
cdr3_length: 16
clone_size: -
v_call: TRBV7-9
cdr3_aa: CASSLVSWGDQETQYF
cdr3_nt: TGTGCCAGCAGCCTCGTTAGTTGGGGGGACCAAGAGACCCAGTACTTC

d_call: -
j_call: TRBJ2-1
cdr3_length: 14
clone_size: few
v_call: TRBV9
cdr3_aa: CASSVIGLNDEQFF
cdr3_nt: TGTGCCAGCAGCGTAATAGGACTAAACGATGAGCAGTTCTTC

d_call: TRBD2
j_call: TRBJ2-2
cdr3_length: 18
clone_size: -
v_call: TRBV5-1
cdr3_aa: CASSRAALMGLEAGELFF
cdr3_nt: TGCGCCAGCAGCCGTGCTGCTCTCATGGGACTAGAGGCCGGGGAGCTGTTTTTT

d_call: -
j_call: TRBJ2-3
cdr3_length: 14
clone_size: -
v_call: TRBV2
cdr3_aa: CASRFQGNTDTQYF
cdr3_nt: TGTGCCAGCAGATTCCAGGGGAACACAGATACGCAGTATTTT

d_call: -
j_call: TRBJ1-4
cdr3_length: 14
clone_size: -
v_call: TRBV2
cdr3_aa: CASSQLTSGEKLFF
cdr3_nt: TGTGCCAGCAGCCAACTGACGAGCGGTGAAAAACTGTTTTTT

d_call: -
j_call: TRBJ2-2
cdr3_length: 17
clone_size: -
v_call: TRBV14
cdr3_aa: CASSQDGNRAVVGELFF
cdr3_nt: TGTGCCAGCAGCCAAGATGGGAACAGGGCAGTTGTTGGGGAGCTGTTTTTT

d_call: TRBD1
j_call: TRBJ1-1
cdr3_length: 14
clone_size: few
v_call: TRBV6-4
cdr3_aa: CASSDYPGQKGAFF
cdr3_nt: TGTGCCAGCAGTGACTATCCGGGACAGAAGGGAGCTTTCTTT

d_call: -
j_call: TRBJ2-1
cdr3_length: 12
clone_size: few
v_call: TRBV11-3
cdr3_aa: CASSLDRNEQFF
cdr3_nt: TGTGCCAGCAGCTTAGATCGGAATGAGCAGTTCTTC

d_call: -
j_call: TRBJ1-5
cdr3_length: 12
clone_size: once
v_call: TRBV2
cdr3_aa: CASTYGNQPQHF
cdr3_nt: TGTGCCAGCACCTACGGCAATCAGCCCCAGCATTTT

d_call: -
j_call: TRBJ1-1
cdr3_length: 13
clone_size: -
v_call: TRBV10-2
cdr3_aa: CASGLSGNTEAFF
cdr3_nt: TGCGCCAGCGGACTATCCGGGAACACTGAAGCTTTCTTT

d_call: -
j_call: TRBJ1-2
cdr3_length: 14
clone_size: -
v_call: TRBV19
cdr3_aa: CASSMGPANYGYTF
cdr3_nt: TGTGCCAGTAGTATGGGGCCAGCGAACTATGGCTACACCTTC

d_call: -
j_call: TRBJ1-5
cdr3_length: 14
clone_size: -
v_call: TRBV2
cdr3_aa: CASGQAGSQQPQHF
cdr3_nt: TGTGCCAGCGGCCAAGCGGGGTCGCAACAGCCCCAGCATTTT

d_call: -
j_call: TRBJ1-4
cdr3_length: 15
clone_size: -
v_call: TRBV27
cdr3_aa: CASSLGTQTNEKLFF
cdr3_nt: TGTGCCAGCAGTTTAGGCACGCAGACTAATGAAAAACTGTTTTTT

d_call: -
j_call: TRBJ1-5
cdr3_length: 14
clone_size: -
v_call: TRBV4-1
cdr3_aa: CASSQGRVEQPQHF
cdr3_nt: TGCGCCAGCAGCCAGGGGAGGGTAGAACAGCCCCAGCATTTT

d_call: -
j_call: TRBJ2-2
cdr3_length: 13
clone_size: -
v_call: TRBV19
cdr3_aa: CASRGAITGELFF
cdr3_nt: TGTGCCAGTAGAGGAGCAATCACCGGGGAGCTGTTTTTT

d_call: -
j_call: TRBJ1-1
cdr3_length: 12
clone_size: -
v_call: TRBV28
cdr3_aa: CASSYAQGRAFF
cdr3_nt: TGTGCCAGCAGTTATGCACAGGGTAGGGCTTTCTTT

d_call: -
j_call: TRBJ1-3
cdr3_length: 14
clone_size: -
v_call: TRBV28
cdr3_aa: CATTLGGPGNTIYF
cdr3_nt: TGTGCCACTACGCTAGGGGGACCTGGAAACACCATATATTTT

d_call: TRBD1
j_call: TRBJ2-7
cdr3_length: 14
clone_size: -
v_call: TRBV6-6
cdr3_aa: CASSHDRVPYEQYF
cdr3_nt: TGTGCCAGCAGTCACGACAGGGTCCCCTACGAGCAGTACTTC

d_call: TRBD1
j_call: TRBJ2-1
cdr3_length: 14
clone_size: -
v_call: TRBV5-1
cdr3_aa: CASSLKTGFDEQFF
cdr3_nt: TGCGCCAGCAGCCTAAAGACAGGGTTCGATGAGCAGTTCTTC